This T cell receptor beta chain is from a study of blood T cell repertoires in COVID-19. Across the whole study: There were acute and convalescent COVID-19 samples, and they came from the United States, Italy and Spain. The cDNA or gDNA used as material had been derived from T cells, B-cell-depleted T cells, or PBMCs.

Authors' processing steps: The authors estimated nucleated cell counts from reference gene primer amplification. Libraries were prepared by immunoSEQ multiplex PCR; TCRdb keeps only in-frame clonotypes and omits some of them. The V and J calls and clone size are taken from that table; D and trimming were inferred from the DNA. This sample has 150,000 to 200,000 clones, with approximately 81% found just once. V gave up 6 bases and J gave up 8 bases, with 13 bases separating them. The CDR3 is made up of 11 amino acids. Per the germline V gene, CDR1 is DFQATT and CDR2 is SNEGSKA (reference sequence). The chain carries TRBV20-1 and TRBJ1-1; TRBD1 might be the D (5 bases). The TCR sequence derives from a woman of 80 years or more with active or convalescent COVID-19. What was sequenced was peripheral blood. The CDR3 DNA reads TGCAGTGCGGGTAGACGGACAGAAGCTTTCTTT. It yields the protein CSAGRRTEAFF.